What follows are 27 T cell receptor beta chains derived from one specimen sequenced in a study of blood T cell repertoires in COVID-19. TCRdb's copy holds only in-frame clones and misses some; the assay was immunoSEQ multiplex PCR. This table has about 150,000 clones, about 80% appearing once. Sequenced: peripheral blood. These receptors originate from a woman between 55 and 75 years old with COVID-19, enrolled during active disease.

The chain carries TRBV19 and TRBJ1-3, with no clear D. With 1 base removed from V and 0 bases from J, the gap between germline ends came to 4 bases. The CDR3 consists of 14 residues. In germline, CDR1 is LNHDA, CDR2 SQIVND (reference sequence). The CDR3: CASSIGSSGNTIYF. Here the CDR3 DNA reads TGTGCCAGTAGTATAGGGAGCTCTGGAAACACCATATATTTT.

The chain links TRBV25-1 to TRBJ2-7; TRBD1 is a possible D gene (6 bases). The CDR3 spans 12 residues. The V gene lost 5 bases and the J gene lost 3 bases, with 8 bases spanning the gap. Germline V gene sequence: CDR1 MGHDK, CDR2 SYGVNS. CDR3 DNA sequence: TGTGCCAGCAGTAAACAGGGCTACGAGCAGTACTTC. It specifies CASSKQGYEQYF.

This rearrangement joins TRBV2 to TRBJ2-3, with TRBD1 matching 11 bases. The junction had 8 bases not matched to a gene; V was cut back by 10 bases and J by 5 bases. The CDR3 is made up of 14 amino acids. Germline V gene data show CDR1 as SNHLY and CDR2 as FYNNEI. CDR3 region: CAISGTGGLDTQYF. The CDR3 DNA reads as TGTGCCATTTCCGGGACAGGGGGTTTAGATACGCAGTATTTT.

The gene calls are TRBV18 and TRBJ1-1; 9 positions match TRBD1. Germline loops: CDR1 KGHSH, CDR2 LQKENI. Germline trimming cut 4 bases from V and 2 bases from J; bases unmatched to any gene: 11. CDR3 length: 17 residues. CDR3 DNA: TGTGCCAGCTCACGACCGACAGGGGGGATAGTAAACACTGAAGCTTTCTTT. Protein: CASSRPTGGIVNTEAFF.

This chain uses TRBV19 with TRBJ1-1; D perhaps matches TRBD1 (6 bases). CDR3 size: 13 residues. With 5 bases removed from V and 6 bases from J, the gap between germline ends came to 13 bases. Germline assignment: CDR1 LNHDA and CDR2 SQIVND (reference sequence). CDR3 sequence reads: CASSLRGEAEAFF. The CDR3 nucleotides read TGTGCCAGTAGTCTCAGGGGTGAGGCTGAAGCTTTCTTT.

The chain links TRBV6-2 or TRBV6-3 to TRBJ1-5; tentatively, D is TRBD1 (5 bases). Germline CDR1 is MNHEY and CDR2 is SVGEGT. Trimming shortened V by 6 bases and J by 2 bases, and 14 bases separated the two germline ends. CDR3 length equals 15 residues. As DNA, the CDR3 is TGTGCCAGCAGCAAGACCGGCAGGGGCAATCAGCCCCAGCATTTT. Translated, it gives CASSKTGRGNQPQHF.

The V and J genes are TRBV19 and TRBJ1-2, with TRBD1 matching over 8 bases. The germline V gene encodes CDR1 LNHDA and CDR2 SQIVND (reference sequence). The CDR3 loop spans 15 amino acids. J was trimmed by 4 bases and V by 6 bases; bases with no gene match: 10. CDR3 sequence (DNA): TGTGCCAGTAGCCGGACAGGGCGAGGGGGCTATGGCTACACCTTC. Its translation: CASSRTGRGGYGYTF.

This clone was seen a handful of times. The rearrangement links TRBV5-1 to TRBJ1-1; a weak D match, TRBD1 (5 bases). CDR1 and CDR2 from the germline V gene are SGHRS and YFSETQ. This CDR3 contains 15 residues. Trimming stripped 1 base from V and 5 bases from J, with 15 bases between. CDR3 bases: TGCGCCAGCAGCTTGCGTTTAACTCGGGGGACTGAAGCTTTCTTT. Its translation: CASSLRLTRGTEAFF.

The V gene is TRBV6-5, the J gene TRBJ1-2; D remains unclear. The CDR3 consists of 12 residues. Per germline, CDR1 MNHEY and CDR2 SVGAGI. Trimming cost V 6 bases and J 5 bases, with 10 bases left between them. CDR3 bases: TGTGCCAGCAGCCGACCGGGGTATGGCTACACCTTC. It is translated as CASSRPGYGYTF.

This chain uses TRBV12-3 or TRBV12-4 with TRBJ2-5; D uncertain. Trimming shortened V by 3 bases and J by 5 bases, and 7 bases separated the two germline ends. The CDR3 loop spans 12 amino acids. The CDR3 DNA sequence: TGTGCCAGCAGTTTCGGGTCGGAGACCCAGTACTTC. Its translation is CASSFGSETQYF.

The chain uses TRBV6-1 and TRBJ2-2; the match to TRBD2 covers 11 bases. Looked up from germline, CDR1 is MNHNS and CDR2 is SASEGT. V was pared by 1 base and J by 2 bases, with 3 bases of the junction left unmatched. The CDR3 consists of 17 residues. CDR3 amino acids: CASSEGGTSGNTGELFF. The DNA of the CDR3 is TGTGCCAGCAGTGAAGGGGGGACTAGCGGAAACACCGGGGAGCTGTTTTTT.

The V and J genes are TRBV10-3 and TRBJ1-2; TRBD1 aligns across 8 bases. This CDR3 region has 15 residues. CDR1 and CDR2 from the germline V gene are ENHRY and SYGVKD. V shed 6 bases and J 2 bases; nucleotides not matched to a gene: 8. The CDR3 region is CAISGEGQANYGYTF. The CDR3 DNA is TGTGCCATCAGCGGGGAGGGACAGGCGAACTATGGCTACACCTTC.

The V call is TRBV18, the J call TRBJ2-5; D uncertain. V gave up 4 bases and J gave up 4 bases, with 10 bases separating them. Germline assignment: CDR1 KGHSH and CDR2 LQKENI. This CDR3 is 13 amino acids long. CDR3 nucleotides: TGTGCCAGCTCACTTGACATATCAGAGACCCAGTACTTC. Translation: CASSLDISETQYF.

In its sample, this clone was seen many times. Here the CDR3 DNA reads TGTGCCAGCAGTTCCTCGACAGCCTATGGCTACACCTTC. Translation gives CASSSSTAYGYTF. The gene calls are TRBV12-3 or TRBV12-4 and TRBJ1-2; perhaps TRBD1 as D (5 bases). Trimming took 4 bases from V and 4 from J, leaving 10 bases between them. The CDR3 contains 13 residues.

V gene TRBV5-4 combines with J gene TRBJ2-7, with 9 bases that match TRBD1. The V gene's germline CDR1 is SGHNT and CDR2 YYREEE (reference sequence). This CDR3 contains 15 residues. V lost 2 bases, J lost 2 bases, and 5 bases stayed unmatched. The CDR3 DNA reads as TGTGCCAGCAGCTTAAGGGGACAGGGAACCTACGAGCAGTACTTC. Protein sequence: CASSLRGQGTYEQYF.

The CDR3 protein is CASTPEDTQYF. The CDR3 DNA is TGTGCCAGCACCCCGGAGGATACGCAGTATTTT. The gene calls are TRBV6-5 and TRBJ2-3; D is unclear. This CDR3 is built from 11 residues. Looked up from germline, CDR1 is MNHEY and CDR2 is SVGAGI. The V and J ends lost 7 bases and 6 bases respectively, with 8 bases between them.

The chain combines TRBV19 with TRBJ1-6; weak D call: TRBD1 (6 bases). There are 15 residues in the CDR3. Trimming cost V 0 bases and J 7 bases, with 10 bases left between them. Looked up from germline, CDR1 is LNHDA and CDR2 is SQIVND (reference sequence). The CDR3 is CASSIEGAQNSPLHF. CDR3 DNA sequence: TGTGCCAGTAGTATAGAGGGGGCGCAGAATTCACCCCTCCACTTT.

The CDR3 DNA is TGTGCCAGTAGCGATGCGGGGGTCGGAAACACCATATATTTT. Encoded protein: CASSDAGVGNTIYF. The chain has TRBV19 and TRBJ1-3, with a weak D call TRBD1 (5 bases). Germline V gene data show CDR1 as LNHDA and CDR2 as SQIVND (reference sequence). Between the trimmed V and J ends, which lost 6 bases and 4 bases, there was a span of 13 bases. There are 14 residues in the CDR3.

The CDR3 region has the DNA TGTGCCAGCAGTCTTGGCAACACTGAAGCTTTCTTT. It is translated as CASSLGNTEAFF. The chain couples TRBV27 to TRBJ1-1; D call uncertain. This CDR3 is 12 amino acids long. Germline lookup yields CDR1 MNHEY and CDR2 SMNVEV (reference sequence). Trimming left V 5 bases short and J 2 bases short, with 6 bases between.

V is TRBV7-2 and J is TRBJ1-1, with TRBD1 matching over 8 bases. CDR3 length: 14 residues. Losses at the gene ends were 5 bases for V and 2 bases for J; bases not matched to a gene: 4. Germline-derived CDR1 and CDR2 are SGHTA and FQGNSA. CDR3 region: CASSPGQGNTEAFF. CDR3 sequence (DNA): TGTGCCAGCAGCCCCGGACAGGGAAACACTGAAGCTTTCTTT.

V and J are TRBV5-1 and TRBJ1-2; D call uncertain. The CDR3 loop spans 16 amino acids. With 0 bases removed from V and 0 bases from J, the gap between germline ends came to 12 bases. CDR1 and CDR2 (germline): SGHRS, YFSETQ. The CDR3: CASSLVYGGANYGYTF. The CDR3 DNA reads TGCGCCAGCAGCTTGGTTTACGGAGGAGCTAACTATGGCTACACCTTC.

This clone occurred a few times. This sequence joins TRBV10-3 and TRBJ2-7, with TRBD2 identical over 8 bases. Trimming at V came to 5 bases and at J to 2 bases, leaving 5 bases not matched to a gene. There are 14 residues in the CDR3. The germline gives CDR1 ENHRY, CDR2 SYGVKD. The CDR3 sequence is CAISLSGSAYEQYF. The CDR3 nucleotides read TGTGCCATCAGTCTAAGCGGGAGCGCCTACGAGCAGTACTTC.

This sequence joins TRBV10-3 and TRBJ2-7, with 7 bases aligning to TRBD2. J was trimmed by 6 bases and V by 2 bases; bases with no gene match: 1. Germline loops: CDR1 ENHRY, CDR2 SYGVKD. The length of the CDR3 is 12 residues. The CDR3 loop is CAISETGGEQYV. The CDR3, as DNA: TGTGCCATCAGTGAGACGGGGGGCGAGCAGTACGTC.

The chain joins TRBV18 to TRBJ2-1; TRBD2 matches at 12 bases. J gave up 6 bases and V 2 bases, and 11 bases lay outside the gene matches. Germline loops: CDR1 KGHSH, CDR2 LQKENI. The CDR3 is 18 amino acids. CDR3 DNA sequence: TGTGCCAGCTCACCAAGGACTAGCGGGGTTCTCGGTGGCAATGAGCAGTTCTTC. Its translation is CASSPRTSGVLGGNEQFF. The full variable domain, rest sourced from reference TRBV18 and TRBJ2-1, is NAGVMQNPRHLVRRRGQEARLRCSPMKGHSHVYWYRQLPEEGLKFMVYLQKENIIDESGMPKERFSAEFPKEGPSILRIQQVVRGDSAAYFCASSPRTSGVLGGNEQFFGPGTRLTVL.

V and J are TRBV6-5 and TRBJ2-1; 10 bases line up with TRBD2. Germline trimming cut 7 bases from V and 6 bases from J; bases unmatched to any gene: 9. The length of the CDR3 is 15 residues. Germline V CDR1 and CDR2: MNHEY, SVGAGI. The CDR3 nucleotides read TGTGCCAGCACTTCGCTAGCGGGAGTTGTCAATGAGCAGTTCTTC. It specifies CASTSLAGVVNEQFF.

This clone was counted once. J is TRBJ2-7 and V is TRBV7-8; a possible D gene is TRBD1 (5 bases). The CDR3 runs to 14 residues. Germline V gene data show CDR1 as SGHVS and CDR2 as FQNEAQ. Trimming left V 4 bases short and J 2 bases short, with 12 bases between. The CDR3 loop is CASSSRDSAYEQYF. For the CDR3, the DNA is TGTGCCAGCAGCTCGAGAGACAGTGCCTACGAGCAGTACTTC.

The genes are TRBV25-1 and TRBJ2-2; unclear D gene. CDR1 and CDR2 from the germline V gene are MGHDK and SYGVNS. Trimming left V 0 bases short and J 0 bases short, with 8 bases between. This CDR3 has 16 amino acids. The DNA of the CDR3 is TGTGCCAGCAGTGAATATCCCGGGTCGAACACCGGGGAGCTGTTTTTT. Amino acid sequence: CASSEYPGSNTGELFF.